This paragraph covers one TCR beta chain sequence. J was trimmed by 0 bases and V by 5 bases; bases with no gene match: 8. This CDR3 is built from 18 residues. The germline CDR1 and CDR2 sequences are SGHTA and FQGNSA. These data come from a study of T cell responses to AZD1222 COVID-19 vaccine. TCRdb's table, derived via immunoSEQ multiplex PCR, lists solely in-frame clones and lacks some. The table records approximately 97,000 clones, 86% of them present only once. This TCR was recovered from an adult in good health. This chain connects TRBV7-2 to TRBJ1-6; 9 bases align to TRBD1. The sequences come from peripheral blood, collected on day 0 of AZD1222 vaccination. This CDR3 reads CASSLFGQGSSYNSPLHF. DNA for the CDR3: TGTGCCAGCAGCCTCTTCGGACAGGGGAGCTCCTATAATTCACCCCTCCACTTT.